The text below deals with one T cell receptor beta chain. Its antigen is still unknown. The data were taken from a study of OX40 agonist ivuxolimab in advanced cancers. About the research overall: Age averaged about 62 years (range about 23 to 80), and about 86% were male. Having had anti-PD-1, anti-PD-L1 or anti-CTLA-4 therapy before was allowed, and 40% to 45% had some.

Study-wide findings and caveats: The average count of expanded clones was higher among CD8+ T cells than among CD4+.

Sequencing was performed with immunoSEQ multiplex PCR; in TCRdb, only in-frame clones are kept and a portion is missing. The data hold about 12,000 clones, with 69% observed a single time. Per germline, CDR1 SGHDN and CDR2 FVKESK. The length of the CDR3 is 14 residues. V was cut by 0 bases and J by 3 bases, with 9 bases left in between. The chain recombines TRBV14 with TRBJ2-7; TRBD2 is a possible D gene (6 bases). The sequence was obtained from an adult with an advanced solid tumor such as melanoma, head and neck, liver or kidney cancer. The sequenced sample was CD4+ or CD8+ T cells sorted from blood, obtained in a trial of the OX40 agonist ivuxolimab. The CDR3 spells CASSQDEGGYEQYF. The CDR3 nucleotides are TGTGCCAGCAGCCAAGATGAGGGAGGCTACGAGCAGTACTTC. The complete variable domain, with remaining parts taken from reference TRBV14 and TRBJ2-7, reads EAGVTQFPSHSVIEKGQTVTLRCDPISGHDNLYWYRRVMGKEIKFLLHFVKESKQDESGMPNNRFLAERTGGTYSTLKVQPAELEDSGVYFCASSQDEGGYEQYFGPGTRLTVT.